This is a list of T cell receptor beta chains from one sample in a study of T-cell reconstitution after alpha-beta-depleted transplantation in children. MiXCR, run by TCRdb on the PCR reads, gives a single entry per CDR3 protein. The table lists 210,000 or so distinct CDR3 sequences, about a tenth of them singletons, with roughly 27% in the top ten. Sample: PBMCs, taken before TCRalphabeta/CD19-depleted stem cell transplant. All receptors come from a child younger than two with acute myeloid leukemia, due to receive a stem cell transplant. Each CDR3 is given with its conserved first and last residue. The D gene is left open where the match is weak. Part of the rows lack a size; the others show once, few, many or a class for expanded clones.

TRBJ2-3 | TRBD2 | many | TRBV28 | CASSFAGGTDTQYF | TGTGCCAGCAGTTTTGCGGGAGGCACAGATACGCAGTATTTT
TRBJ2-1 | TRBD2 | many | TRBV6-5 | CASSYGGGNEQFF | TGTGCCAGCAGTTATGGGGGGGGGAATGAGCAGTTCTTC
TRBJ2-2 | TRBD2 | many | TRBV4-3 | CASSQEGLRGELFF | TGCGCCAGCAGCCAAGAGGGACTACGCGGGGAGCTGTTTTTT
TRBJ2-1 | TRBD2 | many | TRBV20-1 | CSASRDYYYNEQFF | TGCAGTGCTAGCCGGGACTACTACTACAATGAGCAGTTCTTC
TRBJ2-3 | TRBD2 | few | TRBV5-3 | CARSFLAVRTDTQYF | TGTGCCAGAAGCTTTCTAGCGGTACGCACAGATACGCAGTATTTT
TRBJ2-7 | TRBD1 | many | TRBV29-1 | CSVETPGQGNYEQYF | TGCAGCGTTGAAACCCCGGGACAGGGAAACTACGAGCAGTACTTC
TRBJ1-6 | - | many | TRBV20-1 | CSASPGNGADYNSPLHF | TGCAGTGCTAGTCCGGGAAACGGTGCGGATTATAATTCACCCCTCCACTTT
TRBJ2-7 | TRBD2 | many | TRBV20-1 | CSARGSSGVTLQYF | TGCAGTGCTAGAGGCTCTAGCGGGGTCACCCTGCAGTACTTC
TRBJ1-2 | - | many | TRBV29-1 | CSAREGGYTF | TGCAGCGCAAGAGAGGGGGGCTACACCTTC
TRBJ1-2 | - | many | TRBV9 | CASSADRYGYGYTF | TGTGCCAGCAGCGCCGACAGGTACGGCTATGGCTACACCTTC
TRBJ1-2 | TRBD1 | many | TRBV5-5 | CASSLFPPDRVDYGYTF | TGTGCCAGCAGCTTGTTCCCGCCCGACAGGGTGGACTATGGCTACACCTTC
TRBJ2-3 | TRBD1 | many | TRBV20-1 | CSARKGALTDTQYF | TGCAGTGCTAGGAAGGGGGCCCTCACAGATACGCAGTATTTT
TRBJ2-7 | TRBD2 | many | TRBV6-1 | CASSRTSAVYEQYF | TGTGCCAGCAGCCGGACTAGCGCGGTATACGAGCAGTACTTC
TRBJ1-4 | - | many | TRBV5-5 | CASSSSHRETNEKLFF | TGTGCCAGCAGCTCTTCCCACAGGGAAACTAATGAAAAACTGTTTTTT
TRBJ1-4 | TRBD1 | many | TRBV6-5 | CASSYDRGPGEKLFF | TGTGCCAGCAGTTACGACAGGGGCCCTGGGGAAAAACTGTTTTTT
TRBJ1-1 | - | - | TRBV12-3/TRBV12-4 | CASSFSRGNTEAFF | TGTGCCAGCAGTTTTTCCCGGGGAAACACTGAAGCTTTCTTT
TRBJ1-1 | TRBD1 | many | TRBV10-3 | CAISPGQGASEAFF | TGTGCCATCAGCCCGGGACAGGGGGCCTCTGAAGCTTTCTTT
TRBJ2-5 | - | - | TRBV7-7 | CASSPRGDAGETQYF | TGTGCCAGCAGCCCTCGGGGTGATGCTGGAGAGACCCAGTACTTC
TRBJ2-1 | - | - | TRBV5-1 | CASSFGEGRSYNEQFF | TGCGCCAGCAGCTTCGGAGAGGGCCGGTCCTACAATGAGCAGTTCTTC
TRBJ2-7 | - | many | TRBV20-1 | CSALQGKGSYEQYF | TGCAGTGCCCTTCAGGGAAAGGGATCCTACGAGCAGTACTTC
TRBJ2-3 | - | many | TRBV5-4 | CASSEWPTDTQYF | TGTGCCAGCAGCGAGTGGCCAACAGATACGCAGTATTTT
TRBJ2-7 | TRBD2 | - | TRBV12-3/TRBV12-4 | CASSFLLATTYEQYF | TGTGCCAGCAGTTTCCTACTAGCGACCACCTACGAGCAGTACTTC